One TCR beta chain is described in this entry. This specimen belongs to a study of control samples from healthy donors and cancer patients. Here immunoSEQ multiplex PCR was the method, and the copy in TCRdb shows in-frame clones only, minus some. The sample records fewer than 25,000 clones, approximately 80% being singletons. This clonotype was sampled from a man aged 55 to 70 with head and neck cancer. The sequenced sample consisted of PBMCs.

For the CDR3, the DNA is TGCGCCAGCAGCTTGGAGGATGCCGATCAGCCCCAGCATTTT. Residues: CASSLEDADQPQHF. The chain uses TRBV5-1 and TRBJ1-5; D not certain. The CDR3 is made up of 14 amino acids. Germline CDR1 SGHRS, CDR2 YFSETQ. Trimming cost V 0 bases and J 5 bases, with 9 bases left between them. Using reference TRBV5-1 and TRBJ1-5 for the parts outside the CDR3, the full variable domain is KAGVTQTPRYLIKTRGQQVTLSCSPISGHRSVSWYQQTPGQGLQFLFEYFSETQRNKGNFPGRFSGRQFSNSRSEMNVSTLELGDSALYLCASSLEDADQPQHFGDGTRLSIL.